One and the same sample provided the 11 T cell receptor beta chains below, sequenced in a study of blood T cell repertoires in COVID-19. Clones were sequenced by immunoSEQ multiplex PCR, and TCRdb holds only the in-frame ones, with some missing. The data show almost 400,000 clones, with 80% to 90% seen just once and under 3% held by the top ten. The source material was peripheral blood. These TCRs come from a woman aged 55-70 years with COVID-19, enrolled during active disease.

This clone was recorded once. This sequence joins TRBV3-1 (or the pseudogene TRBV3-2) and TRBJ2-7, with D perhaps TRBD2 (6 bases). Germline V gene data show CDR1 as LGHDT and CDR2 as YNNKEL (reference sequence). The length of the CDR3 is 13 residues. With 1 base removed from V and 3 bases from J, the gap between germline ends came to 7 bases. CDR3 loop: CASSQGAGYEQYF. CDR3 nucleotide sequence: TGTGCCAGCAGCCAAGGAGCGGGCTACGAGCAGTACTTC.

This chain joins TRBV2 and TRBJ2-1; TRBD2 matches at 13 bases. CDR3 length equals 16 residues. Germline values: CDR1 SNHLY, CDR2 FYNNEI. V shed 4 bases and J 5 bases; nucleotides not matched to a gene: 5. CDR3 loop: CASSALTSGGHNEQFF. In DNA form, the CDR3 reads TGTGCCAGCAGTGCCCTGACTAGCGGGGGGCACAATGAGCAGTTCTTC.

The V and J genes are TRBV7-7 and TRBJ1-1, with 7 positions matching TRBD1. The V segment lost 4 bases and the J segment 4 bases; nucleotides outside the gene matches: 3. CDR1 SSHAT and CDR2 FNYEAQ come from the germline V gene (reference sequence). The CDR3 sequence is 13 residues long. CDR3 region: CASSSNRGTEAFF. The CDR3 DNA is TGTGCCAGCAGCTCGAACAGGGGCACTGAAGCTTTCTTT.

In regard to this clone: Other DNA sequences in the sample encode the same CDR3. This rearrangement joins TRBV10-3 to TRBJ1-1, with TRBD1 matching over 8 bases. The CDR3 contains 13 residues. Germline trimming cut 5 bases from V and 3 bases from J; bases unmatched to any gene: 2. CDR1 is ENHRY and CDR2 is SYGVKD in the germline V gene. The CDR3 DNA is TGTGCCATCAGTATGACAGGGGACACTGAAGCTTTCTTT. This codes for CAISMTGDTEAFF.

The chain has TRBV5-1 and TRBJ1-1; a weak D match, TRBD1 (6 bases). Germline assignment: CDR1 SGHRS and CDR2 YFSETQ. The V end lost 0 bases, the J end lost 10 bases, and 13 bases lay between the germline ends. This CDR3 has 13 amino acids. The CDR3 bases are TGCGCCAGCAGCTTGGCTACAGGGTCGGTAGCTTTCTTT. It specifies CASSLATGSVAFF. Combining the CDR3 with reference TRBV5-1 and TRBJ1-1 gives the whole variable domain KAGVTQTPRYLIKTRGQQVTLSCSPISGHRSVSWYQQTPGQGLQFLFEYFSETQRNKGNFPGRFSGRQFSNSRSEMNVSTLELGDSALYLCASSLATGSVAFFGQGTRLTVV.

The chain is built from TRBV19 and TRBJ1-2; TRBD1 agrees at 7 bases. The V segment lost 3 bases and the J segment 8 bases; nucleotides outside the gene matches: 12. Germline V gene sequence: CDR1 LNHDA, CDR2 SQIVND (reference sequence). This CDR3 has 15 amino acids. The DNA of the CDR3 is TGTGCCAGTAGTATCAAGGGACAGTGGCCTAAGGGCTACACCTTC. Its protein is CASSIKGQWPKGYTF.

The rearrangement joins TRBV30 to TRBJ1-4; 9 nucleotides match TRBD1. Germline V lookup: CDR1 GTSNPN, CDR2 SVGIG (reference sequence). V shed 2 bases, J shed 3 bases, and the junction held 7 bases outside the gene matches. The CDR3 is made up of 16 amino acids. The CDR3 region has the DNA TGTGCCTGGAGTCACGAGACAGGGGGTGCTAATGAAAAACTGTTTTTT. Encoded protein: CAWSHETGGANEKLFF.

The chain couples TRBV5-1 to TRBJ2-3; 12 bases map to TRBD2. Germline CDR1 reads SGHRS; CDR2 reads YFSETQ. The CDR3 extends over 14 amino acids. The V and J ends lost 7 bases and 5 bases, in that order; junction bases with no gene match: 5. As DNA, the CDR3 is TGCGCCAGCGGACTAGCGGGGACCAAAGATACGCAGTATTTT. Its translation is CASGLAGTKDTQYF.

The rearrangement uses TRBV3-1 (or the pseudogene TRBV3-2) and TRBJ1-2; no clear D gene. The CDR3 has 13 amino acids. Between the trimmed V and J ends, which lost 5 bases and 8 bases, there was a span of 15 bases. CDR1 LGHDT and CDR2 YNNKEL come from the germline V gene (reference sequence). CDR3 coding DNA: TGTGCCAGCAGCTTTTCCTGGGAGGACGGCTACACCTTC. This codes for CASSFSWEDGYTF.

The V and J genes are TRBV2 and TRBJ2-2, with unresolved D. The CDR3 sequence is 16 residues long. The V gene lost 5 bases and the J gene lost 1 base, with 14 bases spanning the gap. Germline CDR1 SNHLY, CDR2 FYNNEI. CDR3 DNA: TGTGCCAGCAGTCTCCCGCCGTATAGGAACACCGGGGAGCTGTTTTTT. Translation: CASSLPPYRNTGELFF.

The chain couples TRBV18 to TRBJ1-2; tentatively, D is TRBD1 (6 bases). The CDR3 consists of 13 residues. Germline V gene lookup returns CDR1 KGHSH and CDR2 LQKENI. Trimming stripped 4 bases from V and 6 bases from J, with 12 bases between. DNA for the CDR3: TGTGCCAGCTCACTCCGAGAGGGGGATGGCTACACCTTC. This codes for CASSLREGDGYTF.